What follows is one T cell receptor beta chain and its context. This clone was recorded only once. Its cognate antigen has yet to be identified. No per-base quality is available; no much larger clone lies one base away. Reading the label with the study, this specimen's time point is: about 28 days (+/-7) after the second vaccine dose. Because spike-specific TCR depth and breadth did not differ between the two schedules, AZD1222 recipients who got a second dose at roughly 4 weeks were pooled with those who got a second dose at roughly 12 weeks. Samples from vaccinated people were obtained from the UK trials COV001 and COV002, which included a single-blind randomized controlled phase 2/3 trial of AZD1222 (ChAdOx1 nCoV-19) in healthy adults. Trial participant PBMC samples were collected at day 0 and day 28 after the second dose for TCRbeta chain sequencing. The data derive from a study of T cell responses to AZD1222 COVID-19 vaccine (dated by TCRdb to the early 2020s). Concerning the study at large: A total of 233 trial participants underwent TCR sequencing, of whom some 210 received two doses of AZD1222 and some 26 received two doses of the MenACWY control vaccine. Trial participants were enrolled by age into subgroups of 18-55, 56-69 and 70-plus years, and around 150, 28 and 57 TCR-sequenced participants, respectively, were included in these subgroups. Overall results and qualifications from the work: Participants were mostly white British, with more females than males. The authors suggested clonal diversity may have been underestimated. A significant rise in spike-specific TCR breadth and depth was observed after two AZD1222 doses relative to day 0 and relative to MenACWY recipients. In the small 56-69-year group, the increase in depth fell short of significance, most likely because of low power. The vaccine-associated CD4 TCRs covered the entire spike protein, and the dominant responses fell in regions 160-218 and 743-854. Epitopes outside the regions mutated in the B.1.351 and B.1.1.7 variants were reportedly recognized by nearly half of the unique spike-specific TCRs. Because no samples from the day 14 peak response were available, repertoires could be characterized only after the peak T cell response. Only six AZD1222 recipients were SARS-CoV-2 seropositive at baseline, limiting conclusions about previously exposed vaccinees.

Trimming takes 4 bases off V and 5 bases off J; junction bases not matched to a gene: 8. The germline V gene specifies SGHRS as CDR1 and YFSETQ as CDR2. Including cysteine and phenylalanine, the CDR3 has 16 amino acids. Of all the DNA, just the CDR3 is kept, 48 bases in frame from base 1. The CDR3 regions of human TCRbeta chains were analyzed by immunosequencing. The paper's data handling went like this. Repertoire TCRs were checked for matches against a reference library of SARS-CoV-2-specific TCRs that had been generated using the MIRA antigen-specificity platform. Breadth meant the fraction of unique TCRs that were SARS-CoV-2-associated, whereas depth meant the fraction of total T cells that were SARS-CoV-2-associated. Using the MIRA data, every spike-specific TCR was mapped to the spike region that the TCR reacted to and assigned to either a CD4 or a CD8 class. Log10-transformed breadth and depth values were compared by one-way ANOVA with Sidak's multiple comparisons tests. TCRdb retrieved this table from immuneACCESS and kept in-frame rearrangements only. Not all clones are present; in checked studies, unresolved V genes account for under half, and no reason is known for the remainder. That table is the source of V, J and clone size, and D and trimming were worked out from the DNA. The sample yields under 150,000 clones; about 88% were counted once. The ten largest clones capture over 9% of the sample.

Sequenced material: peripheral blood, taken 28 days after the second AZD1222 dose. The rearrangement joined TRBV5-1 to TRBJ2-5; TRBD2 fits 13 bases in the junction. This receptor was taken from an adult who received the AZD1222 COVID-19 vaccine. For the CDR3, the sequence is CASSIGLAGVGETQYF. At the DNA level, the sequence is TGCGCCAGCAGCATCGGACTAGCGGGAGTGGGGGAGACCCAGTACTTC.